This TCR beta chain stems from a study of OX40 agonist ivuxolimab in advanced cancers. Looking at the study overall: Patients assigned to dose escalation were diagnosed with hepatocellular carcinoma, melanoma, renal cell or head and neck cancer.

V was trimmed by 4 bases and J by 5 bases, leaving 18 bases between them. The CDR3 loop spans 15 amino acids. CDR1 and CDR2 (germline): GTSNPN, SVGIG (reference sequence). Here immunoSEQ multiplex PCR was the method, and the copy in TCRdb shows in-frame clones only, minus some. The repertoire has 64,000 or so clones, roughly four fifths of them found once; the top ten carry approximately 0.64%. The specimen comprised CD4+ or CD8+ T cells sorted from blood, sampled in a trial of the OX40 agonist ivuxolimab. The origin of this receptor is an adult with an advanced solid tumor such as melanoma, head and neck, liver or kidney cancer. The chain couples TRBV30 to TRBJ1-5; D possibly corresponds to TRBD1 (6 bases). The CDR3: CAWTPTGTVDQPQHF. The CDR3 region has the DNA TGTGCCTGGACCCCCACAGGGACGGTCGATCAGCCCCAGCATTTT. Combining the CDR3 with reference TRBV30 and TRBJ1-5 gives the whole variable domain SQTIHQWPATLVQPVGSPLSLECTVEGTSNPNLYWYRQAAGRGLQLLFYSVGIGQISSEVPQNLSASRPQDRQFILSSKKLLLSDSGFYLCAWTPTGTVDQPQHFGDGTRLSIL.